This T cell receptor beta chain was recovered during a study of blood T cell repertoires in COVID-19. At the level of the study: Sites in the United States, Italy and Spain provided acute and convalescent COVID-19 samples. Sources were T cells, B-cell-depleted T cells, or PBMCs; the material itself was cDNA or gDNA.

V lost 2 bases, J lost 4 bases, and 15 bases lay in between. Germline CDR1 reads SGHNT; CDR2 reads YYREEE (reference sequence). The CDR3 totals 16 residues. Authors' processing steps: Reference gene primer amplification yielded estimated nucleated cell counts. Assay: immunoSEQ multiplex PCR; the TCRdb copy retains only in-frame clones and omits some. V, J and clone size are taken as reported in that table, and D and trimming were inferred from the DNA itself. The sample has tens of thousands of clones, less than 75% seen once. The specimen sequenced was peripheral blood. The origin of this receptor is a woman aged 60 to 75 in a cohort sampled during active or convalescent COVID-19. The chain recombines TRBV5-4 with TRBJ1-4; D is possibly TRBD1 (5 bases). The CDR3 spells CASSFGPLGGNEKLFF. The CDR3 coding sequence is TGTGCCAGCAGCTTTGGCCCATTGGGGGGTAATGAAAAACTGTTTTTT. Full variable domain (remainder filled in from reference TRBV5-4 and TRBJ1-4): ETGVTQSPTHLIKTRGQQVTLRCSSQSGHNTVSWYQQALGQGPQFIFQYYREEENGRGNFPPRFSGLQFPNYSSELNVNALELDDSALYLCASSFGPLGGNEKLFFGSGTQLSVL.